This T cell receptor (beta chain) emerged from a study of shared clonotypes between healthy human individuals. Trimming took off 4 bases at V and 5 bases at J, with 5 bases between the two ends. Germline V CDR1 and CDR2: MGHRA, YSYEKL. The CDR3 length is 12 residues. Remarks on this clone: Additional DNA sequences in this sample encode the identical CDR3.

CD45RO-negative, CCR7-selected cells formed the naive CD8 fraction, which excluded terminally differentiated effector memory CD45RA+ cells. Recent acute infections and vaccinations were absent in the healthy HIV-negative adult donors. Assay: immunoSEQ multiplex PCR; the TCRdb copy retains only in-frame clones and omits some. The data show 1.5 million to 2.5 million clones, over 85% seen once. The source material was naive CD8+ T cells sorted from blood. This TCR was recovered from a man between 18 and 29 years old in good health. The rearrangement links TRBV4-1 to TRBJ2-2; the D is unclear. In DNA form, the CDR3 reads TGCGCCAGCAGCCCCGGGACCGGGGAGCTGTTTTTT. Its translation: CASSPGTGELFF.